The 27 T cell receptor beta chains below come from one sample, sequenced in a study of cytotoxic CD8 clonotypes in ibrutinib-treated CLL. The table came from immunoSEQ multiplex PCR; TCRdb's copy has only in-frame clones and leaves some out. The table includes about 140,000 clones, 91% detected once. The sequenced sample was PBMCs, obtained after 12 months of ibrutinib treatment. These TCRs come from a human donor with chronic lymphocytic leukemia.

This clone is a singleton in its sample. The chain combines TRBV6-1 with TRBJ2-7; the match to TRBD2 covers 11 bases. The germline gives CDR1 MNHNS, CDR2 SASEGT. The V and J ends lost 4 bases and 2 bases, in that order; junction bases with no gene match: 1. The CDR3 sequence is 14 residues long. CDR3 coding DNA: TGTGCCAGCAGTGGGGGACTAGCGGCCTACGAGCAGTACTTC. As protein: CASSGGLAAYEQYF.

The rearrangement joins TRBV15 to TRBJ1-5; 9 bases are shared with TRBD1. Germline V lookup: CDR1 LNHNV, CDR2 YYDKDF (reference sequence). V lost 0 bases, J lost 0 bases, and 9 bases stayed unmatched. There are 19 residues in the CDR3. CDR3 coding DNA: TGTGCCACCAGCAGAGATCTGTTGGGGGACAGGGATAGCAATCAGCCCCAGCATTTT. Protein product: CATSRDLLGDRDSNQPQHF. Drawing the rest from reference TRBV15 and TRBJ1-5, the complete variable domain is DAMVIQNPRYQVTQFGKPVTLSCSQTLNHNVMYWYQQKSSQAPKLLFHYYDKDFNNEADTPDNFQSRRPNTSFCFLDIRSPGLGDTAMYLCATSRDLLGDRDSNQPQHFGDGTRLSIL.

The chain uses TRBV6-1 and TRBJ1-5; D gene unclear. This CDR3 has 14 residues. Trimming stripped 1 base from V and 6 bases from J, with 10 bases between. Germline CDR1 reads MNHNS; CDR2 reads SASEGT. The CDR3 bases are TGTGCCAGCAGTGAAGTTGGCACGATTCAGCCCCAGCATTTT. Translated: CASSEVGTIQPQHF.

The V gene is TRBV27, the J gene TRBJ2-7; 10 bases map to TRBD2. This CDR3 is built from 16 residues. CDR1 is MNHEY and CDR2 is SMNVEV in the germline V gene (reference sequence). Germline trimming cut 5 bases from V and 6 bases from J; bases unmatched to any gene: 13. In DNA, the CDR3 is TGTGCCAGCAGTCCCTACTCTAGCGGGGGCATTCGCGAGCAGTACTTC. This gives the protein CASSPYSSGGIREQYF.

The genes are TRBV9 and TRBJ2-6; TRBD1 aligns across 10 bases. Germline CDR1 SGDLS, CDR2 YYNGEE. The CDR3 covers 19 residues. Trimming removed 0 bases from V and 1 base from J; junction bases left unmatched: 7. CDR3 sequence reads: CASSVVPGTGASGANVLTF. The CDR3 DNA follows: TGTGCCAGCAGCGTAGTCCCCGGGACAGGGGCTTCTGGGGCCAACGTCCTGACTTTC.

The V and J genes are TRBV11-2 and TRBJ2-3; D is perhaps TRBD2 (5 bases). This CDR3 is built from 15 residues. Trimming left V 5 bases short and J 4 bases short, with 16 bases between. Germline loops: CDR1 SGHAT, CDR2 FQNNGV. The CDR3 is CASSPGGLAPDTQYF. CDR3 in DNA: TGTGCCAGCAGCCCCGGCGGTCTAGCCCCAGATACGCAGTATTTT.

The chain employs TRBV27 and TRBJ1-2; unclear D gene. The CDR3 extends over 11 amino acids. Trimming removed 3 bases from V and 8 bases from J, with 7 bases in between. Germline values: CDR1 MNHEY, CDR2 SMNVEV (reference sequence). The CDR3, as DNA: TGTGCCAGCAGTTTGGATGAAGGCTACACCTTC. It is translated as CASSLDEGYTF.

This chain uses TRBV19 with TRBJ2-1, with TRBD1 identical over 8 bases. Germline CDR1 and CDR2: LNHDA and SQIVND (reference sequence). The CDR3 has 14 residues. The ends lost 5 bases at V and 9 bases at J; junction bases unmatched: 9. The CDR3, as DNA: TGTGCCAGTAGTGCCAGATCAGGGGGCGGTGAGCAGTTCTTC. Residues: CASSARSGGGEQFF.

V gene TRBV18 combines with J gene TRBJ1-3; D uncertain. Per germline, CDR1 KGHSH and CDR2 LQKENI. V dropped 1 base and J dropped 0 bases, with 7 bases sitting between them. CDR3 length equals 15 residues. The CDR3 DNA sequence: TGTGCCAGCTCACCACTCGACACCTCTGGAAACACCATATATTTT. Its protein product is CASSPLDTSGNTIYF.

This chain uses TRBV7-6 with TRBJ2-5; D is undetermined. V shed 5 bases and J shed 5 bases, with 6 bases lying between them. The CDR3 totals 11 residues. Germline V CDR1 and CDR2: SGHVS, FNYEAQ. The CDR3 loop reads CASSVHETQYF. The CDR3 nucleotides read TGTGCCAGCAGCGTGCACGAGACCCAGTACTTC.

The chain couples TRBV6-5 to TRBJ2-7; tentative D call: TRBD1 (6 bases). The CDR3 is 16 amino acids. V lost 0 bases to trimming and J lost 4 bases, with 16 bases between them. Germline V lookup: CDR1 MNHEY, CDR2 SVGAGI. Here the CDR3 DNA reads TGTGCCAGCAGTTACTCGACGACAGGTCGGGTTTACGAGCAGTACTTC. Translating gives CASSYSTTGRVYEQYF.

The CDR3 is CASSFSPEQFGYTF. The CDR3 DNA reads TGTGCCAGCAGCTTCTCTCCGGAGCAGTTTGGCTACACCTTC. J is TRBJ1-2 and V is TRBV7-3; the D is unclear. Germline CDR1 and CDR2: SGHTA and FQGTGA. Trimming shortened V by 3 bases and J by 7 bases, and 15 bases separated the two germline ends. CDR3 length equals 14 residues. Complete variable domain (other parts from reference TRBV7-3 and TRBJ1-2): GAGVSQTPSNKVTEKGKYVELRCDPISGHTALYWYRQSLGQGPEFLIYFQGTGAADDSGLPNDRFFAVRPEGSVSTLKIQRTERGDSAVYLCASSFSPEQFGYTFGSGTRLTVV.

The rearrangement uses TRBV2 and TRBJ2-1, with TRBD2 as a possible D gene (5 bases). The ends were cut back, 3 bases at V and 7 bases at J, with 16 bases in the middle. CDR1 is SNHLY and CDR2 is FYNNEI in the germline V gene. The CDR3 is 15 residues long. The CDR3 sequence is CASSDTSLVPNEQFF. CDR3 nucleotides: TGTGCCAGCAGTGACACTAGTTTAGTTCCAAATGAGCAGTTCTTC.

This chain joins TRBV19 and TRBJ2-7; 14 bases agree with TRBD2. CDR3 length equals 15 residues. V trimming: 7 bases; J trimming: 3 bases; junction bases outside the gene matches: 5. In germline, CDR1 is LNHDA, CDR2 SQIVND (reference sequence). For the CDR3, the DNA is TGTGCCAGTACCCCGGGACTAGCGGGAGACTACGAGCAGTACTTC. Translating gives CASTPGLAGDYEQYF.

This clone came up once. The gene calls are TRBV6-1 and TRBJ1-3; no clear D gene. V was cut by 4 bases and J by 2 bases, with 6 bases left in between. This CDR3 spans 13 amino acids. In germline, CDR1 is MNHNS, CDR2 SASEGT. The CDR3 DNA reads TGTGCCAGCAGTGGGACCGCTGGAAACACCATATATTTT. This codes for CASSGTAGNTIYF.

The chain links TRBV19 to TRBJ1-5; D possibly corresponds to TRBD1 (6 bases). Germline values: CDR1 LNHDA, CDR2 SQIVND (reference sequence). This CDR3 has 15 residues. The V end lost 1 base, the J end lost 4 bases, and 11 bases lay between the germline ends. CDR3 protein: CASSIVTGLNQPQHF. CDR3 nucleotides: TGTGCCAGTAGTATAGTCACAGGGCTAAATCAGCCCCAGCATTTT. Full variable domain (outside the CDR3, taken from reference TRBV19 and TRBJ1-5): DGGITQSPKYLFRKEGQNVTLSCEQNLNHDAMYWYRQDPGQGLRLIYYSQIVNDFQKGDIAEGYSVSREKKESFPLTVTSAQKNPTAFYLCASSIVTGLNQPQHFGDGTRLSIL.

The chain carries TRBV7-2 and TRBJ1-3; 7 bases are a match to TRBD1. V dropped 5 bases and J dropped 4; count of bases not matched to a gene: 5. There are 14 residues in the CDR3. Germline values: CDR1 SGHTA, CDR2 FQGNSA. CDR3 nucleotides: TGTGCCAGCAGCGTACAGGGGCACGGAAACACCATATATTTT. Its translation: CASSVQGHGNTIYF.

The chain is built from TRBV19 and TRBJ1-2, with D perhaps matching TRBD1 (5 bases). Per the germline V gene, CDR1 is LNHDA and CDR2 is SQIVND (reference sequence). Between the trimmed V and J ends, which lost 7 bases and 5 bases, there was a span of 14 bases. The CDR3 sequence is 13 residues long. In DNA, the CDR3 is TGTGCCAGTACAAGGGACGGACGATATGGCTACACCTTC. Translating gives CASTRDGRYGYTF.

Only one count was recorded for this clone. V usage is TRBV7-2 and J usage is TRBJ2-7; 7 bases map to TRBD1. The CDR3 is 15 residues long. V was pared by 4 bases and J by 0 bases, with 6 bases of the junction left unmatched. Germline assignment: CDR1 SGHTA and CDR2 FQGNSA. The CDR3 coding sequence is TGTGCCAGCAGCTATCGACAGGGAAGCTCCTACGAGCAGTACTTC. Amino acids: CASSYRQGSSYEQYF.

This clone was seen a handful of times. V is TRBV19 and J is TRBJ1-2, with D perhaps matching TRBD1 (6 bases). The germline V gene encodes CDR1 LNHDA and CDR2 SQIVND (reference sequence). Trimming left V 5 bases short and J 7 bases short, with 20 bases between. The CDR3 contains 15 residues. The DNA of the CDR3 is TGTGCCAGTAGTCCTAGGGACAAAGACTCGAGTGGCTACACCTTC. Protein sequence: CASSPRDKDSSGYTF.

The chain is built from TRBV7-3 and TRBJ2-5; TRBD2 matches 9 bases. The germline V gene encodes CDR1 SGHTA and CDR2 FQGTGA. This CDR3 contains 15 residues. Unmatched junction bases numbered 8, after V lost 5 bases and J lost 4 bases. The CDR3 DNA sequence: TGTGCCAGCAGCCCCGTAGCGGGAGAGGTAGAGACCCAGTACTTC. Protein sequence: CASSPVAGEVETQYF.

The chain joins TRBV7-6 to TRBJ2-7; a weak D match, TRBD1 (5 bases). The CDR3 contains 13 residues. Germline V gene lookup returns CDR1 SGHVS and CDR2 FNYEAQ. Trimming took 1 base from V and 6 from J, leaving 10 bases between them. The CDR3 sequence: CASSLGGAGEQYF. CDR3 nucleotide sequence: TGTGCCAGCAGCTTAGGTGGGGCAGGCGAGCAGTACTTC.

V usage is TRBV10-3 and J usage is TRBJ2-3, with D possibly TRBD1 on 6 matching bases. Germline V gene data show CDR1 as ENHRY and CDR2 as SYGVKD. This CDR3 region has 15 residues. Trimming took 2 bases from V and 2 from J, leaving 11 bases between them. In nucleotides, the CDR3 is TGTGCCATCAGTGAGGACAGGATAGTCACAGATACGCAGTATTTT. As protein: CAISEDRIVTDTQYF.

The V call is TRBV7-8, the J call TRBJ1-1, with 7 bases matching TRBD1. Losses at the gene ends were 5 bases for V and 10 bases for J; bases not matched to a gene: 10. The CDR3 has 13 amino acids. From germline, CDR1 is SGHVS and CDR2 FQNEAQ. This chain's CDR3 is CASSRPGGTRAFF. The CDR3 bases are TGTGCCAGCAGCAGACCAGGGGGAACCCGAGCTTTCTTT.

V and J are TRBV21-1 and TRBJ1-1. TRBV21-1 is recorded as a pseudogene. There are 13 residues in the CDR3. In nucleotides, the CDR3 is TGTGCCAGCAGCATGGGGACCAACACTGAAGCTTTCTTT. Protein product: CASSMGTNTEAFF.

The chain links TRBV4-3 to TRBJ1-4; D is ambiguous. The germline V gene encodes CDR1 LGHNA and CDR2 YSLEER. This CDR3 has 13 residues. The V and J ends lost 4 bases and 4 bases respectively, with 7 bases between them. The CDR3 sequence is CASSPGLNEKLFF. In DNA, the CDR3 is TGCGCCAGCAGCCCAGGCCTTAATGAAAAACTGTTTTTT.

The chain recombines TRBV19 with TRBJ1-5; TRBD1 is a possible D gene (6 bases). The germline gives CDR1 LNHDA, CDR2 SQIVND (reference sequence). Trimming left V 5 bases short and J 2 bases short, with 13 bases between. This CDR3 has 15 residues. CDR3 region: CASSPTGLGNQPQHF. The CDR3 region has the DNA TGTGCCAGTAGTCCTACAGGGCTGGGCAATCAGCCCCAGCATTTT. The variable domain in full, completed from reference TRBV19 and TRBJ1-5, reads DGGITQSPKYLFRKEGQNVTLSCEQNLNHDAMYWYRQDPGQGLRLIYYSQIVNDFQKGDIAEGYSVSREKKESFPLTVTSAQKNPTAFYLCASSPTGLGNQPQHFGDGTRLSIL.